These 12 T cell receptor beta chains were sequenced from one sample in a study of cytomegalovirus exposure and HLA in healthy donors. Produced via immunoSEQ multiplex PCR; TCRdb's table is partial and in-frame only. The sample holds about 190,000 clones; roughly 84% are singletons and the top ten take roughly 7%. The sequenced sample consisted of PBMCs. The receptor source for this set is a man aged 18 to 29 in good health and CMV-seropositive.

The chain is built from TRBV28 and TRBJ2-7; 7 bases match TRBD2. The CDR3 has 13 amino acids. The V gene end was trimmed by 10 bases and the J gene end by 3 bases; junction bases not matched to a gene: 9. CDR1 MDHEN and CDR2 SYDVKM come from the germline V gene. CDR3 region: CATGAGAVYEQYF. The DNA for the CDR3 is TGTGCCACCGGTGCGGGAGCGGTCTACGAGCAGTACTTC.

In nucleotides, the CDR3 is TGTGCCAGCGCAAGCGCCGGGACAGGGCATGAAAAACTGTTTTTT. Translation: CASASAGTGHEKLFF. The V gene is TRBV6-5, the J gene TRBJ1-4; the match to TRBD1 covers 9 bases. The CDR3 extends over 15 amino acids. Germline CDR1 MNHEY, CDR2 SVGAGI. After removal of 8 bases from V and 6 bases from J, the junction contained 10 bases not matched to a gene.

The chain is built from TRBV6-5 and TRBJ1-4, with D tentatively TRBD1 (6 bases). Trimming shortened V by 5 bases and J by 8 bases, and 18 bases separated the two germline ends. Per the germline V gene, CDR1 is MNHEY and CDR2 is SVGAGI. There are 15 residues in the CDR3. Here the CDR3 DNA reads TGTGCCAGCAGTCTCTCGACAGGTTCGAACGAAAAACTGTTTTTT. Translating gives CASSLSTGSNEKLFF.

This clone showed up many times. The rearrangement joins TRBV28 to TRBJ2-1; D ambiguous. V lost 1 base and J lost 3, with 7 bases in between. The CDR3 has 14 amino acids. CDR1 is MDHEN and CDR2 is SYDVKM in the germline V gene. The CDR3 sequence is CASSLSVDYNEQFF. Written as DNA, the CDR3 is TGTGCCAGCAGTTTATCAGTTGACTACAATGAGCAGTTCTTC.

This clone was counted a single time. The chain has TRBV5-1 and TRBJ2-2; D gene unclear. This CDR3 is 16 amino acids long. Looked up from germline, CDR1 is SGHRS and CDR2 is YFSETQ. Trimming pared 0 bases from V and 1 base from J, leaving 10 bases between. The CDR3 is CASSLGQTLNTGELFF. CDR3 coding DNA: TGCGCCAGCAGCTTGGGGCAGACATTGAACACCGGGGAGCTGTTTTTT. Full variable domain (rest looked up from reference TRBV5-1 and TRBJ2-2): KAGVTQTPRYLIKTRGQQVTLSCSPISGHRSVSWYQQTPGQGLQFLFEYFSETQRNKGNFPGRFSGRQFSNSRSEMNVSTLELGDSALYLCASSLGQTLNTGELFFGEGSRLTVL.

The rearrangement uses TRBV11-2 and TRBJ2-6; maybe TRBD2 (5 bases). The CDR3 sequence is 15 residues long. The ends were cut back, 1 base at V and 1 base at J, with 5 bases in the middle. Germline V gives CDR1 SGHAT, CDR2 FQNNGV. CDR3 region: CASSLGTSGANVLTF. The CDR3 nucleotides read TGTGCCAGCAGCTTAGGGACTTCTGGGGCCAACGTCCTGACTTTC.

The chain couples TRBV20-1 to TRBJ2-7, with D hard to call. CDR3 length: 11 amino acids. Germline V gene sequence: CDR1 DFQATT, CDR2 SNEGSKA (reference sequence). V dropped 6 bases and J dropped 0 bases, with 6 bases sitting between them. The CDR3 nucleotides read TGCAGTGCCCCTATCTCCTACGAGCAGTACTTC. It specifies CSAPISYEQYF.

This chain uses TRBV27 with TRBJ1-5, with TRBD1 matching over 10 bases. The germline V gene has CDR1 MNHEY and CDR2 SMNVEV (reference sequence). V trimming: 5 bases; J trimming: 2 bases; junction bases outside the gene matches: 6. This CDR3 spans 16 amino acids. The CDR3 protein is CASSDHGTGGNQPQHF. DNA for the CDR3: TGTGCCAGCAGTGACCACGGGACAGGGGGCAATCAGCCCCAGCATTTT.

Only one count was recorded for this clone. V and J are TRBV12-2 and TRBJ2-5; the table's D call of TRBD2 was not tested on the DNA. TRBV12-2 counts as a pseudogene. CDR3 length equals 14 residues. CDR3 sequence reads: CASRLRGIQETQYF. CDR3 DNA: TGTGCAAGTCGCTTGCGGGGCATACAAGAGACCCAGTACTTC.

This chain links TRBV13 with TRBJ1-1; D remains unclear. There are 12 residues in the CDR3. Germline V CDR1 and CDR2: PRHDT, FYEKMQ (reference sequence). V was cut by 0 bases and J by 7 bases, with 6 bases left in between. CDR3 nucleotide sequence: TGTGCCAGCAGCTTAGGGGTCGGTGAAGCTTTCTTT. It specifies CASSLGVGEAFF.

The V call is TRBV11-2, the J call TRBJ2-6; unclear D gene. The CDR3 contains 17 residues. Looked up from germline, CDR1 is SGHAT and CDR2 is FQNNGV. V was pared by 2 bases and J by 0 bases, with 11 bases between. The CDR3 sequence is CASSLLGSPSGANVLTF. CDR3 sequence (DNA): TGTGCCAGCAGCTTACTAGGCTCGCCCTCTGGGGCCAACGTCCTGACTTTC.

The rearrangement links TRBV9 to TRBJ2-7, with 12 positions matching TRBD2. The CDR3 sequence is 17 residues long. The V gene's germline CDR1 is SGDLS and CDR2 YYNGEE. Germline trimming cut 2 bases from V and 3 bases from J; bases unmatched to any gene: 9. CDR3 coding DNA: TGTGCCAGCAGCGTCCACCCTAGCGGGAGGGAGTACTACGAGCAGTACTTC. Amino acids: CASSVHPSGREYYEQYF.